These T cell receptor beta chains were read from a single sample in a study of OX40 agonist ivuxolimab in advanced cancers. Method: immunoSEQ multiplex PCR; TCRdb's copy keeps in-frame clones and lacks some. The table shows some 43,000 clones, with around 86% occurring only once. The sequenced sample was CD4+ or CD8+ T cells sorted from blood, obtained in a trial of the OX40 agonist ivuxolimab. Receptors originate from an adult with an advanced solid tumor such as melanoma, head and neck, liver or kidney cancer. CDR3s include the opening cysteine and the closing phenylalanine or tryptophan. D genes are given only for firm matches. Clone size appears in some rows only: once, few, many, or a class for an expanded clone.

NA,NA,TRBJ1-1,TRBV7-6,TGTGCCAGCAGCGCCGCAGAGAACACTGAAGCTTTCTTT,CASSAAENTEAFF
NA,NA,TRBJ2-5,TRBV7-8,TGTGCCAGCAGCTTAAACCCGGGACATATTAAAGAGACCCAGTACTTC,CASSLNPGHIKETQYF
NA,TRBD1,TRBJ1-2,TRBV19,TGTGCCAGTAGTATAACCGCCCCGACAGGGGGCCCCTCTAACTATGGCTACACCTTC,CASSITAPTGGPSNYGYTF
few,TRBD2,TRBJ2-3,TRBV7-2,TGTGCCAGCAGCTTAGCGCGGGGCGGGGGACTCACAGATACGCAGTATTTT,CASSLARGGGLTDTQYF
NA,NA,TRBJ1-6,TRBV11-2,TGTGCCAGCAGCCCAAGGGCAGGCTCCTATAATTCACCCCTCCACTTT,CASSPRAGSYNSPLHF
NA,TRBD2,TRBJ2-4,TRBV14,TGTGCCAGCAGCCAAGACTTCTTTGCTAGCGGGAGGAGGGGGACCAAAAACATTCAGTACTTC,CASSQDFFASGRRGTKNIQYF
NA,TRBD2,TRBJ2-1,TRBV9,TGTGCCAGCAGCGTAGTGGCGGGAGTCTCATACAATGAGCAGTTCTTC,CASSVVAGVSYNEQFF
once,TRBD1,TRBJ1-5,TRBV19,TGTGCCAGTAGCATGGGACAGGGTTCACTCATACCCCAGCATTTT,CASSMGQGSLIPQHF
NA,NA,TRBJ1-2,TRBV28,TGTGCCAGCAGCCCCTCCGGGACATATGGCTACACCTTC,CASSPSGTYGYTF
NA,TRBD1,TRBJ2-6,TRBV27,TGTGCCAGCAGTCCGGACAGGGCTGGGGCCAACGTCCTGACTTTC,CASSPDRAGANVLTF
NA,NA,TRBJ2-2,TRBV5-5,TGTGCCAGCAGCCCTAACAGGGCGGGAGTCACCGGGGAGCTGTTTTTT,CASSPNRAGVTGELFF
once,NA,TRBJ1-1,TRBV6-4,TGTGCCAGCAGAGACTTGCGGGGGGGCACTGAAGCTTTCTTT,CASRDLRGGTEAFF
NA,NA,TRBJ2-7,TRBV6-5,TGTGCCAGCAGTTACTCGGGCGCCAGCTCCTACGAGCAGTACTTC,CASSYSGASSYEQYF
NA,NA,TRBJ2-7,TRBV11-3,TGTGCCAGCAGCCAGGGGACCTACGAGCAGTACTTC,CASSQGTYEQYF
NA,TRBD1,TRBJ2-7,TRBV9,TGTGCCAGCAGCGCGGGACAGCCCTACGAGCAGTACTTC,CASSAGQPYEQYF
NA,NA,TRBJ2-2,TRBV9,TGTGCCAGCAGCCTTGACGGGGGATCTTACACCGGGGAGCTGTTTTTT,CASSLDGGSYTGELFF
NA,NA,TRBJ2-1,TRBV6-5,TGTGCCAGCAGTCAGGGACACCGAATCTTAGATGAGCAGTTCTTC,CASSQGHRILDEQFF
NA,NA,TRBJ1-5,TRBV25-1,TGTGCCAGCAGTGCACAGGGACTGAGTCAGCCCCAGCATTTT,CASSAQGLSQPQHF
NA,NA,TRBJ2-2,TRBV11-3,TGTGCCAGCAGCTTAGCCCACGAGGGGATAGGGGAGCTGTTTTTT,CASSLAHEGIGELFF
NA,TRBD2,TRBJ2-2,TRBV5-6,TGTGCCAGCAGCTTGAGGCTAGCGGGGAACCTCGGGGAGCTGTTTTTT,CASSLRLAGNLGELFF
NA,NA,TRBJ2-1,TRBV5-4,TGTGCCAGCAGCCCGGGACTCCCCTACAATGAGCAGTTCTTC,CASSPGLPYNEQFF
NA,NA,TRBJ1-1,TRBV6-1,TGTGCCAGCAGTTTCGTCTCTAGCCCTGAAGCTTTCTTT,CASSFVSSPEAFF
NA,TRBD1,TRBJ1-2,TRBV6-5,TGTGCCAGCAGTTACGAGGGGGCACTGGGCTACACCTTC,CASSYEGALGYTF
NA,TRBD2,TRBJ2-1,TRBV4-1,TGCGCCAGCAGCCAGGAACTAGCGATAGATGAGCAGTTCTTC,CASSQELAIDEQFF
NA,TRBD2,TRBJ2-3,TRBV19,TGTGCCAGTAGTCGGACTAGCGGGAGGGTTACGGTGACAGATACGCAGTATTTT,CASSRTSGRVTVTDTQYF
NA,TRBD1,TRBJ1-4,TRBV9,TGTGCCAGCAGCACCGGGACAGCAACTAATGAAAAACTGTTTTTT,CASSTGTATNEKLFF
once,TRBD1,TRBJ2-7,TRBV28,TGTGCCAGCAGCCCCAGGACAGGATCCCGCTCCTACGAGCAGTACTTC,CASSPRTGSRSYEQYF
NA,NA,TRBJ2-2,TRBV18,TGTGCCAGCTCACTCCGCGACACCGGGGAGCTGTTTTTT,CASSLRDTGELFF
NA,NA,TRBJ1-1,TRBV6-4,TGTGCCAGCAGTCCAGGCGGAGCTAACGCTGAAGCTTTCTTT,CASSPGGANAEAFF
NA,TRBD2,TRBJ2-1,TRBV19,TGTGCCAGTAGTACCGTCAATCCTAGCGGGAGAAGGTCCTACAATGAGCAGTTCTTC,CASSTVNPSGRRSYNEQFF
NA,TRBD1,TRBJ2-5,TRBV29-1,TGCAGCGTCCAACAGGGGAATTCGGAGACCCAGTACTTC,CSVQQGNSETQYF
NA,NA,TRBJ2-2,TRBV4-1,TGCGCCAGCAGCCAAGATGCTCGGATCACCGGGGAGCTGTTTTTT,CASSQDARITGELFF
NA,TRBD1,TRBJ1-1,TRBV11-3,TGTGCCAGCAGCCTGAACAGGGGTGTCGTGGCTTTCTTT,CASSLNRGVVAFF
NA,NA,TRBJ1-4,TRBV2,TGTGCCAGCAGTGAAGGTGGGAGGATCGAAAAACTGTTTTTT,CASSEGGRIEKLFF
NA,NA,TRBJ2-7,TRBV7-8,TGTGCCAGCAGCTTAAACACCCCTGTTCCCTACGAGCAGTACTTC,CASSLNTPVPYEQYF
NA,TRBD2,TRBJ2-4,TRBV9,TGTGCCAGCAAGGTAGCGGGGGGGCTAGCCAAAAACATTCAGTACTTC,CASKVAGGLAKNIQYF
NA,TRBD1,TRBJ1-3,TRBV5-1,TGCGCCAGCAGCTCAACAGGGGTGGTTGGAAACACCATATATTTT,CASSSTGVVGNTIYF
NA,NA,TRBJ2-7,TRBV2,TGTGCCAGCAGTGAGTGGGGGGAGGGGGTCTCCTACGAGCAGTACTTC,CASSEWGEGVSYEQYF
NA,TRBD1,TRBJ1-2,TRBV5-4,TGTGCCAGCAGCCCGACAGGGGGTGGCTACACCTTC,CASSPTGGGYTF
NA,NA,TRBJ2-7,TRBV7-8,TGCGCCAGCAGCCAACTACGGGCGTGGGGCCTCCCTACGAGGCAGTACTTC,CASSQLRAWGLPTRQYF
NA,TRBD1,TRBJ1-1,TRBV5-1,TGCGCCAGCAGCAGAGGGGGCACCGGATACACTGAAGCTTTCTTT,CASSRGGTGYTEAFF
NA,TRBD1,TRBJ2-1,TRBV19,TGTGCCAGTAAAGACAGGGGGGACAATGAGCAGTTCTTC,CASKDRGDNEQFF
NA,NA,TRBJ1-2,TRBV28,TGTGCCAGCCGCAGGGACTATGGCTACACCTTC,CASRRDYGYTF
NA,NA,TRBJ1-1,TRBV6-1,TGTGCCAGCAGTGAAATTGGGGGAAGCACTGAAGCTTTCTTT,CASSEIGGSTEAFF